The T cell receptor beta chain described here comes from a study of blood T cells in healthy people across ages. It was with a sample-barcoded 5' primer and a J-beta primer mix that a second PCR of about 7 to 12 cycles was run. A single record per CDR3 protein comes from TCRdb applying MiXCR to the 5' RACE reads. Counted here are 800,000 to 950,000 distinct CDR3 sequences, approximately 32% occurring once; the ten biggest clones make up 9.5% to 13%. Overall study findings and caveats: Fewer expanded clones and more diversity marked long-lived versus aged donors. Expanded clonotype shifts may have been confounded, as the donors had an unknown CMV status. Getting older went along with TCR beta diversity per million T cells dropping roughly linearly.

V gave up 6 bases and J gave up 6 bases, with 15 bases separating them. Looked up from germline, CDR1 is MGHDK and CDR2 is SYGVNS. This CDR3 is 13 amino acids long. A remark on this clonotype: Antigen specificity is unknown.

The same data also contributed to another study, on T cells of mothers and their children. That report adds: At a rate of around 1.6 ug per 15 ul, cDNA synthesis received all of the extracted RNA.

The chain uses TRBV25-1 and TRBJ2-7, with D perhaps matching TRBD1 (6 bases). The clonotype was recovered from a woman aged 40 to 49 in good health. The sample taken for sequencing was blood. CDR3 amino acids: CASRSPGVSEQYF. The CDR3 DNA is TGTGCCAGCAGGTCTCCAGGGGTAAGCGAGCAGTACTTC.